This entry lists 22 T cell receptor beta chains sequenced from one sample in a study of shared clonotypes between healthy human individuals (dated by TCRdb to about 2020). The library was built by means of the immunoSEQ multiplex PCR assay. This immuneACCESS table, as held by TCRdb, lists in-frame sequences with V and J called but not all clones. Of the missing ones, under half trace to an unresolved V gene in checked studies; the others have no known cause. For this sample there are approximately 2.1 million clones; more than 80% appear just once. 0.3% to 0.4% of the sample is held by the ten biggest clonotypes. Input material: naive CD4+ T cells from PBMCs. Taken with the paper, the label for cell subset or site translates to: CD45RA+ positively selected. The receptors were sampled from a young man in good health. Some clones in this sample may be carry-over from other donors' samples.

Regarding this clone: The same CDR3 also results from other DNA sequences found in this sample. The chain carries TRBV7-2 and TRBJ2-5; D ambiguous. V lost 5 bases to trimming and J lost 5 bases, with 6 bases between them. Germline V gene data show CDR1 as SGHTA and CDR2 as FQGNSA. CDR3 length equals 11 residues. The CDR3 nucleotides read TGTGCCAGCAGCACGCGGGAGACCCAGTACTTC. The encoded protein is CASSTRETQYF.

The chain recombines TRBV18 with TRBJ1-1; 9 bases map to TRBD1. V was pared by 5 bases and J by 5 bases, with 6 bases of the junction left unmatched. The CDR3 is made up of 14 amino acids. CDR1 is KGHSH and CDR2 is LQKENI in the germline V gene. The CDR3 DNA sequence: TGTGCCAGCTCAACGGGACAGGGCGGGACTGAAGCTTTCTTT. As protein: CASSTGQGGTEAFF. Complete variable domain (other parts from reference TRBV18 and TRBJ1-1): NAGVMQNPRHLVRRRGQEARLRCSPMKGHSHVYWYRQLPEEGLKFMVYLQKENIIDESGMPKERFSAEFPKEGPSILRIQQVVRGDSAAYFCASSTGQGGTEAFFGQGTRLTVV.

Regarding this clone: Distinct nucleotide sequences in the sample also encode this CDR3. The rearrangement joins TRBV18 to TRBJ2-5, with D unresolved. V lost 0 bases and J 0 bases, leaving 2 bases between the germline ends. There are 13 residues in the CDR3. CDR1 KGHSH and CDR2 LQKENI come from the germline V gene. Here the CDR3 reads CASSPPNQETQYF. The DNA for the CDR3 is TGTGCCAGCTCACCACCCAACCAAGAGACCCAGTACTTC.

In this sample, this clone turned up a few times. At the DNA level, this CDR3 is encoded by other sequences in the same sample as well. The rearrangement uses TRBV11-2 and TRBJ1-1; maybe TRBD1 (6 bases). The CDR3 has 14 residues. Looked up from germline, CDR1 is SGHAT and CDR2 is FQNNGV. Trimming left V 1 base short and J 1 base short, with 7 bases between. CDR3 nucleotides: TGTGCCAGCAGCTTAGTAGGGGGGAACACTGAAGCTTTCTTT. Translation gives CASSLVGGNTEAFF.

This clone showed up just a few times. Other nucleotide sequences from this sample produce the same CDR3. This chain links TRBV28 with TRBJ1-5, with D possibly TRBD1 on 5 matching bases. V lost 11 bases and J 6 bases, leaving 5 bases between the germline ends. Germline-derived CDR1 and CDR2 are MDHEN and SYDVKM. This CDR3 is built from 9 residues. CDR3: CAGGQPQHF. The CDR3 bases are TGTGCCGGGGGTCAGCCCCAGCATTTT.

This clone was observed a few times. The CDR3 spells CAIRSSDDPYEQYF. The CDR3 region has the DNA TGTGCCATCAGGTCGAGCGACGACCCCTACGAGCAGTACTTC. V and J are TRBV10-3 and TRBJ2-7; D unclear. This CDR3 comprises 14 residues. With 6 bases removed from V and 2 bases from J, the gap between germline ends came to 14 bases. Germline loops: CDR1 ENHRY, CDR2 SYGVKD.

The rearrangement uses TRBV5-1 and TRBJ2-2; a possible D gene is TRBD2 (6 bases). This CDR3 has 18 amino acids. Germline CDR1 SGHRS, CDR2 YFSETQ. The ends were cut back, 4 bases at V and 2 bases at J, with 21 bases in the middle. The CDR3 here is CASSPAPPGTLNTGELFF. Written as DNA, the CDR3 is TGCGCCAGCAGCCCGGCCCCGCCCGGGACTCTTAACACCGGGGAGCTGTTTTTT. Complete variable domain (other parts from reference TRBV5-1 and TRBJ2-2): KAGVTQTPRYLIKTRGQQVTLSCSPISGHRSVSWYQQTPGQGLQFLFEYFSETQRNKGNFPGRFSGRQFSNSRSEMNVSTLELGDSALYLCASSPAPPGTLNTGELFFGEGSRLTVL.

The chain recombines TRBV4-3 with TRBJ1-2, with TRBD1 identical over 7 bases. This CDR3 is 12 amino acids long. V lost 8 bases to trimming and J lost 4 bases; unmatched junction nucleotides: 4. CDR1 LGHNA and CDR2 YSLEER come from the germline V gene. CDR3 nucleotides: TGCGCCAGCCGAGACAGGGCCTATGGCTACACCTTC. This translates into CASRDRAYGYTF.

The chain combines TRBV28 with TRBJ2-7; 10 bases fit TRBD2. V lost 7 bases and J lost 6; bases outside the gene matches: 18. Germline CDR1 and CDR2: MDHEN and SYDVKM. The CDR3 consists of 17 residues. The CDR3 loop reads CASILGGASGRTGEQYF. CDR3 nucleotides: TGTGCCAGCATACTGGGGGGGGCTAGCGGGAGAACTGGCGAGCAGTACTTC.

The rearrangement uses TRBV23-1 and TRBJ2-7; 9 bases align to TRBD1. TRBV23-1 is given ORF status, its function remaining uncertain. The CDR3 covers 15 residues. J was trimmed by 7 bases and V by 2 bases; bases with no gene match: 9. In nucleotides, the CDR3 is TGCGCCAGCAGTCAAACCCCGGGGACAGGGAATGAGCAGTACTTC. Residues: CASSQTPGTGNEQYF.

To note about this clone: In the same sample, other DNA sequences code for this CDR3. V gene TRBV5-1 combines with J gene TRBJ2-5, with TRBD2 matching 8 bases. Unmatched junction bases numbered 3, after V lost 1 base and J lost 1 base. The CDR3 is made up of 15 amino acids. The V gene's germline CDR1 is SGHRS and CDR2 YFSETQ. CDR3 protein: CASSLPSGFQETQYF. As DNA, the CDR3 is TGCGCCAGCAGCTTGCCTAGCGGGTTCCAAGAGACCCAGTACTTC.

The gene calls are TRBV6-5 and TRBJ2-5, with 9 bases fitting TRBD1. The length of the CDR3 is 14 residues. CDR1 is MNHEY and CDR2 is SVGAGI in the germline V gene. V shed 7 bases, J shed 4 bases, and the junction held 7 bases outside the gene matches. The CDR3 sequence is CASKADRGRETQYF. The CDR3 nucleotides are TGTGCCAGCAAAGCCGACAGGGGGAGAGAGACCCAGTACTTC.

V gene TRBV11-2 combines with J gene TRBJ1-1, with D maybe TRBD1 (6 bases). The CDR3 is made up of 13 amino acids. Germline V lookup: CDR1 SGHAT, CDR2 FQNNGV. Trimming took 6 bases from V and 2 from J, leaving 10 bases between them. In nucleotides, the CDR3 is TGTGCCAGCAGGAACAGGGTAAACACTGAAGCTTTCTTT. This gives the protein CASRNRVNTEAFF.

V usage is TRBV2 and J usage is TRBJ2-2; the D is unclear. This CDR3 has 11 residues. Per the germline V gene, CDR1 is SNHLY and CDR2 is FYNNEI. Trimming left V 6 bases short and J 3 bases short, with 2 bases between. CDR3 amino acids: CASSYTGELFF. The CDR3 region has the DNA TGTGCCAGCAGCTACACCGGGGAGCTGTTTTTT.

This rearrangement joins TRBV25-1 to TRBJ2-7; unclear D gene. The CDR3 covers 12 residues. V was pared by 1 base and J by 2 bases, with 3 bases between. Germline V lookup: CDR1 MGHDK, CDR2 SYGVNS. The DNA of the CDR3 is TGTGCCAGCAGTGAATCCACCTACGAGCAGTACTTC. Protein: CASSESTYEQYF.

The chain has TRBV7-3 and TRBJ2-2; the D is unclear. The ends were cut back, 2 bases at V and 4 bases at J, with 5 bases in the middle. Per germline, CDR1 SGHTA and CDR2 FQGTGA. CDR3 size: 13 residues. CDR3 protein: CASSLRFTGELFF. The DNA for the CDR3 is TGTGCCAGCAGCTTACGGTTCACCGGGGAGCTGTTTTTT.

Notes on this clone: Relative to the germline gene, one junction end is altered; a read error may explain this. The V call is TRBV4-3, the J call TRBJ2-3; 9 positions agree with TRBD2. This CDR3 spans 18 amino acids. CDR1 is LGHNA and CDR2 is YSLEER in the germline V gene. The CDR3 protein is CASSQPPASGASTDRQYF. The CDR3 nucleotides read TGCGCCAGCAGCCAACCCCCCGCTAGCGGGGCTTCCACAGATAGGCAGTATTTT.

This chain joins TRBV2 and TRBJ1-6; D perhaps matches TRBD1 (5 bases). V lost 11 bases and J lost 6, with 23 bases in between. CDR1 is SNHLY, CDR2 FYNNEI, per germline. This CDR3 is built from 16 residues. The CDR3 reads CAYAPGRVGSNSPLHF. In DNA, the CDR3 is TGTGCCTACGCCCCCGGCAGGGTAGGAAGTAATTCACCCCTCCACTTT.

The V call is TRBV5-6, the J call TRBJ2-7; a weak D match, TRBD2 (7 bases). Germline V gene data show CDR1 as SGHDT and CDR2 as YYEEEE. The V end was cut by 2 bases, the J end by 2 bases, with 11 bases between. The CDR3 totals 14 residues. For the CDR3, the DNA is TGTGCCAGCAGCTTCTTCGGGGGGCCCTACGAGCAGTACTTC. Translating it yields CASSFFGGPYEQYF.

On this clone itself: Other DNA sequences in the sample encode the same CDR3. This chain connects TRBV5-1 to TRBJ1-2; D is uncertain. From germline, CDR1 is SGHRS and CDR2 YFSETQ. The CDR3 totals 13 residues. Trimming removed 0 bases at V and 2 bases at J, with 5 bases between. CDR3 in amino acids: CASSLVVNYGYTF. CDR3 sequence (DNA): TGCGCCAGCAGCTTGGTGGTGAACTATGGCTACACCTTC.

The chain employs TRBV6-5 and TRBJ1-6; 9 nucleotides line up with TRBD1. In germline, CDR1 is MNHEY, CDR2 SVGAGI. V shed 5 bases, J shed 8 bases, and the junction held 7 bases outside the gene matches. This CDR3 contains 15 residues. The CDR3 here is CASSPPGQGHSPLHF. CDR3 nucleotide sequence: TGTGCCAGCAGTCCTCCGGGACAGGGTCATTCACCCCTCCACTTT.

The chain carries TRBV7-3 and TRBJ2-3; D might be TRBD2 (6 bases). The CDR3 loop spans 16 amino acids. Per germline, CDR1 SGHTA and CDR2 FQGTGA. Trimming removed 5 bases at V and 5 bases at J, with 20 bases between. DNA for the CDR3: TGTGCCAGCAGCCAAGGGGTAGCGGAAGGGGTAGATACGCAGTATTTT. It specifies CASSQGVAEGVDTQYF.